Listed below are T cell receptor beta chains from one sample, sequenced in a study of Graves' ophthalmopathy and Graves' hyperthyroidism. TCRdb reprocessed the multiplex PCR reads with MiXCR, giving one entry per CDR3 protein. The sample holds hundreds of thousands of distinct CDR3 sequences, approximately 21% seen once. Specimen: peripheral blood. Receptors originate from a woman younger than 35 with stable Graves' hyperthyroidism. Some clones in this sample may be carry-over from other donors' samples. The CDR3 runs from the conserved cysteine through the conserved F or W. The order of the fields is CDR3 protein, CDR3 DNA, J gene, V gene, D gene, clone size. The D gene is left open where the match is weak. Not every row has a clone size; where given, it reads once, few, many or a size class.

CDR3: CASSQETIYEQYF
DNA: TGTGCCAGCAGCCAAGAGACCATCTACGAGCAGTACTTC
J: TRBJ2-7
V: TRBV3-1
D: .
size: few

CDR3: CASSYDWQRSYEQYF
DNA: TGTGCCAGCAGTTACGACTGGCAGCGGTCCTACGAGCAGTACTTC
J: TRBJ2-7
V: TRBV6-5
D: .
size: many

CDR3: CAISRDSVAYGYTF
DNA: TGTGCCATCAGTCGGGACAGCGTTGCTTATGGCTACACCTTC
J: TRBJ1-2
V: TRBV10-3
D: TRBD1
size: .

CDR3: CASSQSIAEDYEQYF
DNA: TGTGCCAGCAGCCAATCCATAGCGGAGGACTACGAGCAGTACTTC
J: TRBJ2-7
V: TRBV4-2
D: .
size: many

CDR3: CSARTSGTAYGYTF
DNA: TGCAGTGCTAGGACCTCTGGGACAGCCTATGGCTACACCTTC
J: TRBJ1-2
V: TRBV20-1
D: TRBD1
size: many

CDR3: CASSLRQNQPQHF
DNA: TGTGCCAGCAGCTTAAGACAAAATCAGCCCCAGCATTTT
J: TRBJ1-5
V: TRBV7-2
D: .
size: many

CDR3: CASGSQLGGMYDQPQHF
DNA: TGTGCTAGTGGTTCCCAACTCGGGGGGATGTACGACCAGCCCCAGCATTTT
J: TRBJ1-5
V: TRBV12-5
D: .
size: .

CDR3: CASSQPPGQGINEQYF
DNA: TGTGCCAGCAGCCAACCCCCGGGACAGGGGATAAACGAGCAGTACTTC
J: TRBJ2-7
V: TRBV4-2
D: TRBD1
size: few

CDR3: CASSLFAGVTYEQYF
DNA: TGTGCCAGCAGCTTATTTGCGGGAGTAACCTACGAGCAGTACTTC
J: TRBJ2-7
V: TRBV7-8
D: TRBD2
size: many

CDR3: CASSSPGSAAIYEQYF
DNA: TGTGCCAGCAGTTCCCCCGGTTCGGCCGCCATCTACGAGCAGTACTTC
J: TRBJ2-7
V: TRBV6-2/TRBV6-3
D: .
size: .

CDR3: CASSTRQGIAYEQYF
DNA: TGTGCCAGCAGCACCCGACAGGGGATCGCCTACGAGCAGTACTTC
J: TRBJ2-7
V: TRBV7-2
D: TRBD1
size: few

CDR3: CSARLAGRHTGELFF
DNA: TGCAGTGCACGACTAGCGGGGCGACACACCGGGGAGCTGTTTTTT
J: TRBJ2-2
V: TRBV20-1
D: TRBD2
size: many

CDR3: CATSRETNSPLHF
DNA: TGTGCCACCAGCAGAGAGACTAATTCACCCCTCCACTTT
J: TRBJ1-6
V: TRBV15
D: .
size: .

CDR3: CASSPSGRSYNSPLHF
DNA: TGTGCCAGCAGCCCATCAGGGAGATCCTATAATTCACCCCTCCACTTT
J: TRBJ1-6
V: TRBV13
D: .
size: many

CDR3: CSARVSRIQYF
DNA: TGCAGTGCTAGAGTATCCAGGATTCAGTACTTC
J: TRBJ2-7
V: TRBV20-1
D: .
size: .

CDR3: CASGPRTGWDYGYTF
DNA: TGTGCTAGTGGTCCGCGGACGGGGTGGGACTATGGCTACACCTTC
J: TRBJ1-2
V: TRBV12-5
D: .
size: many

CDR3: CASSRTGGVEGNQPQHF
DNA: TGTGCCAGCAGCCGGACAGGGGGTGTTGAAGGAAATCAGCCCCAGCATTTT
J: TRBJ1-5
V: TRBV6-1
D: TRBD1
size: .

CDR3: CASTARGPGYEQYF
DNA: TGTGCCAGCACGGCCAGGGGGCCAGGGTACGAGCAGTACTTC
J: TRBJ2-7
V: TRBV6-1
D: TRBD1
size: .

CDR3: CASSYRGGPNYGYTF
DNA: TGTGCCAGCAGTTACCGTGGAGGCCCGAACTATGGCTACACCTTC
J: TRBJ1-2
V: TRBV6-2/TRBV6-3
D: .
size: .

CDR3: CSVVGGQSYEQYF
DNA: TGCAGCGTTGTCGGGGGTCAGTCGTACGAGCAGTACTTC
J: TRBJ2-7
V: TRBV29-1
D: .
size: many

CDR3: CSVALTYTGQGVTYEQYF
DNA: TGCAGCGTAGCACTAACATACACCGGACAGGGGGTAACCTACGAGCAGTACTTC
J: TRBJ2-7
V: TRBV29-1
D: TRBD1
size: .

CDR3: CASSLAHRANSPLHF
DNA: TGCGCCAGCAGCTTGGCCCACAGGGCGAATTCACCCCTCCACTTT
J: TRBJ1-6
V: TRBV5-1
D: .
size: many

CDR3: CASRESSGSWETQYF
DNA: TGTGCCAGTCGTGAAAGTAGCGGGAGCTGGGAGACCCAGTACTTC
J: TRBJ2-5
V: TRBV19
D: TRBD2
size: .

CDR3: CASSQANQPQHF
DNA: TGTGCCAGCTCGCAAGCAAATCAGCCCCAGCATTTT
J: TRBJ1-5
V: TRBV28
D: .
size: many

CDR3: CASRPGVSGETQYF
DNA: TGTGCCAGCCGGCCGGGAGTCAGTGGAGAGACCCAGTACTTC
J: TRBJ2-5
V: TRBV2
D: .
size: .

CDR3: CSAREGVGLAGTGELFF
DNA: TGCAGTGCTAGAGAGGGCGTAGGACTAGCGGGTACCGGGGAGCTGTTTTTT
J: TRBJ2-2
V: TRBV20-1
D: TRBD2
size: .

CDR3: CASNPAWRSGGYTF
DNA: TGTGCCAGCAACCCAGCATGGCGATCGGGGGGCTACACCTTC
J: TRBJ1-2
V: TRBV12-3/TRBV12-4
D: .
size: .

CDR3: CASSLPSGARREQYF
DNA: TGTGCCAGCAGCCTACCGTCGGGGGCACGAAGAGAGCAGTACTTC
J: TRBJ2-7
V: TRBV13
D: .
size: .

CDR3: CASSPGTGSNTEAFF
DNA: TGTGCCAGCAGTCCGGGGACAGGTTCGAACACTGAAGCTTTCTTT
J: TRBJ1-1
V: TRBV12-3/TRBV12-4
D: TRBD1
size: .

CDR3: CASTTGAGTEAFF
DNA: TGTGCCAGCACTACAGGGGCCGGCACTGAAGCTTTCTTT
J: TRBJ1-1
V: TRBV2
D: TRBD1
size: many

CDR3: CSASNRTGDRSGYTF
DNA: TGCAGTGCTAGTAACCGGACAGGGGATAGGTCTGGCTACACCTTC
J: TRBJ1-2
V: TRBV20-1
D: TRBD1
size: many

CDR3: CASSSPGARETQYF
DNA: TGTGCCAGCAGTTCCCCTGGTGCCAGGGAGACCCAGTACTTC
J: TRBJ2-5
V: TRBV27
D: .
size: many

CDR3: CASSPPDRGYEQYF
DNA: TGTGCCAGCAGTCCCCCAGACAGGGGCTACGAGCAGTACTTC
J: TRBJ2-7
V: TRBV28
D: TRBD1
size: many

CDR3: CASIGLAGQETQYF
DNA: TGTGCCAGCATAGGCCTAGCAGGCCAAGAGACCCAGTACTTC
J: TRBJ2-5
V: TRBV7-2
D: .
size: few

CDR3: CASSLVGRWDHEQYF
DNA: TGTGCCAGCAGCTTAGTCGGACGTTGGGACCACGAGCAGTACTTC
J: TRBJ2-7
V: TRBV7-9
D: .
size: many

CDR3: CATSREQDTEAFF
DNA: TGTGCCACCAGCAGAGAGCAGGACACTGAAGCTTTCTTT
J: TRBJ1-1
V: TRBV15
D: .
size: many

CDR3: CATATMRGYEQYF
DNA: TGTGCCACCGCGACTATGAGGGGCTACGAGCAGTACTTC
J: TRBJ2-7
V: TRBV6-4
D: .
size: many

CDR3: CASRNTGGPPGELFF
DNA: TGCGCCAGCAGAAATACAGGGGGCCCCCCCGGGGAGCTGTTTTTT
J: TRBJ2-2
V: TRBV5-1
D: TRBD1
size: .

CDR3: CASKTDANYGYTF
DNA: TGTGCCAGCAAAACAGATGCTAACTATGGCTACACCTTC
J: TRBJ1-2
V: TRBV6-1
D: .
size: .

CDR3: CAISVGTSSYEQYF
DNA: TGTGCCATCAGTGTCGGGACTAGTTCCTACGAGCAGTACTTC
J: TRBJ2-7
V: TRBV10-3
D: TRBD2
size: many

CDR3: CASSRDRGSETQYF
DNA: TGTGCCAGCAGTCGGGACAGGGGATCCGAGACCCAGTACTTC
J: TRBJ2-5
V: TRBV2
D: TRBD1
size: many

CDR3: CASSSLTSGGLSSYEQYF
DNA: TGTGCCAGCAGTTCCCTCACTAGCGGGGGTCTGAGCTCCTACGAGCAGTACTTC
J: TRBJ2-7
V: TRBV6-2/TRBV6-3
D: TRBD2
size: many

CDR3: CASSKPTGEGTQYF
DNA: TGCGCCAGCAGCAAACCGACAGGGGAAGGGACCCAGTACTTC
J: TRBJ2-5
V: TRBV4-1
D: TRBD1
size: .

CDR3: CASSLDRGRALAFF
DNA: TGTGCCAGCAGTTTAGATAGGGGGAGGGCCCTGGCTTTCTTT
J: TRBJ1-1
V: TRBV12-3/TRBV12-4
D: .
size: many

CDR3: CASSRTQDTGELFF
DNA: TGTGCCAGCAGCCGGACCCAGGACACCGGGGAGCTGTTTTTT
J: TRBJ2-2
V: TRBV6-4
D: .
size: few

CDR3: CASGLSSGGEETQYF
DNA: TGTGCTAGTGGTTTGTCTAGCGGGGGAGAAGAGACCCAGTACTTC
J: TRBJ2-5
V: TRBV12-5
D: TRBD2
size: many

CDR3: CASSLMTGLVGGELFF
DNA: TGTGCCAGCAGCTTAATGACTGGACTAGTCGGCGGGGAGCTGTTTTTT
J: TRBJ2-2
V: TRBV11-2
D: TRBD2
size: .

CDR3: CASSSRTARRYEQYF
DNA: TGTGCCAGCAGCTCGAGGACGGCGCGCCGCTACGAGCAGTACTTC
J: TRBJ2-7
V: TRBV7-8
D: .
size: many

CDR3: CASSSGRWNTEAFF
DNA: TGTGCCAGCAGCTCTGGGAGGTGGAACACTGAAGCTTTCTTT
J: TRBJ1-1
V: TRBV6-5
D: .
size: many

CDR3: CASIKGQGVNTEAFF
DNA: TGTGCCAGCATAAAAGGGCAGGGTGTGAACACTGAAGCTTTCTTT
J: TRBJ1-1
V: TRBV6-5
D: .
size: many

CDR3: CASRFLPGQGPNTEAFF
DNA: TGTGCCAGCAGGTTTCTCCCCGGACAGGGACCGAACACTGAAGCTTTCTTT
J: TRBJ1-1
V: TRBV28
D: TRBD1
size: many

CDR3: CASSLSGGRQTQYF
DNA: TGTGCCAGCAGCTTAAGCGGGGGGAGGCAGACCCAGTACTTC
J: TRBJ2-5
V: TRBV11-2
D: TRBD2
size: .